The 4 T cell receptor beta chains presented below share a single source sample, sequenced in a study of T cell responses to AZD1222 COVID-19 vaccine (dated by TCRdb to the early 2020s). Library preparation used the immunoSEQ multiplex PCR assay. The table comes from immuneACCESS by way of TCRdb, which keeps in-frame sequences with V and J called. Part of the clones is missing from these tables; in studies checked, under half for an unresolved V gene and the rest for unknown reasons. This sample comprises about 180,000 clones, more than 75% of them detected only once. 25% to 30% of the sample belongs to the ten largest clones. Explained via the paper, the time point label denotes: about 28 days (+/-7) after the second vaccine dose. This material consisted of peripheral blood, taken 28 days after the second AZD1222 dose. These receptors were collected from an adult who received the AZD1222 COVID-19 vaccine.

The CDR3 bases are TGTGCCAGCAGTTACGGTACAGGGACTCAGCCCCAGCATTTT. It translates to CASSYGTGTQPQHF. V and J are TRBV6-6 and TRBJ1-5; a weak D match, TRBD1 (6 bases). CDR3 length: 14 residues. Germline CDR1 and CDR2: MNHNY and SVGAGI (reference sequence). Trimming removed 2 bases from V and 6 bases from J, with 11 bases in between.

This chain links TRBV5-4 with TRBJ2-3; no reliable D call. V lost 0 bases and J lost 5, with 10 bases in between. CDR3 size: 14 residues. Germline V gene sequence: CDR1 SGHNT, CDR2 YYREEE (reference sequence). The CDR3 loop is CASSLGDGGDTQYF. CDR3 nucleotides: TGTGCCAGCAGCTTGGGGGATGGCGGAGATACGCAGTATTTT.

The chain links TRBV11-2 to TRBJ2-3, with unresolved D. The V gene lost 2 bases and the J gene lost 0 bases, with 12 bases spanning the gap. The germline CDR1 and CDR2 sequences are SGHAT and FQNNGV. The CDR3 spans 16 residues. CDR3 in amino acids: CASSLWASPSTDTQYF. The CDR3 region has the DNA TGTGCCAGCAGCTTATGGGCGTCCCCTAGCACAGATACGCAGTATTTT.

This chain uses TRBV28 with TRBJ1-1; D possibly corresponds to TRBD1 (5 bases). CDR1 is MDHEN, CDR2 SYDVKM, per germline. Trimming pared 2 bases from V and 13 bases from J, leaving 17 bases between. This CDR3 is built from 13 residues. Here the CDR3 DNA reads TGTGCCAGCAGTTTAAAGGGGCAGGGCCGAGGTTTCTTT. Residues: CASSLKGQGRGFF.